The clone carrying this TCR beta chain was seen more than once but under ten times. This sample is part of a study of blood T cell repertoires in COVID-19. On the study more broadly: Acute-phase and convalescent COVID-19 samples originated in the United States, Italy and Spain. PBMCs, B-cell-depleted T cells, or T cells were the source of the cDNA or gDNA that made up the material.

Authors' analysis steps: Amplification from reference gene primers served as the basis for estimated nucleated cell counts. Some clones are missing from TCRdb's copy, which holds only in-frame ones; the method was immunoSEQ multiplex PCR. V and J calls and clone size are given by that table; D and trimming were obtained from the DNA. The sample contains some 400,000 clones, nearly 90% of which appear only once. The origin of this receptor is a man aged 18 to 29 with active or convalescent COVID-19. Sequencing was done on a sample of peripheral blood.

The CDR3 nucleotides read TGTGCCAGCAGCTTAACCAAGACAGGGGGCACAGATACGCAGTATTTT. Translating it yields CASSLTKTGGTDTQYF. The J gene is TRBJ2-3, the V gene TRBV7-3; TRBD1 aligns across 8 bases. This CDR3 has 16 residues. Losses at the gene ends were 0 bases for V and 1 base for J; bases not matched to a gene: 3. CDR1 SGHTA and CDR2 FQGTGA come from the germline V gene.